What follows is one TCR beta chain and its context. The source of the sample is a study of blood T cell repertoires in COVID-19. Sequencing was performed with immunoSEQ multiplex PCR; in TCRdb, only in-frame clones are kept and a portion is missing. The repertoire includes roughly 86,000 clones, approximately 80% of them detected once, and more than 2% sits in the top ten. The CDR3 totals 14 residues. CDR1 and CDR2 (germline): LNHDA, SQIVND (reference sequence). J gave up 4 bases and V 4 bases, and 5 bases lay outside the gene matches. This chain uses TRBV19 with TRBJ2-3; 7 nucleotides align to TRBD1. This clonotype was obtained from a woman in her 70s with acute or convalescent COVID-19. The specimen was peripheral blood. The CDR3 sequence: CASSTRQGPDTQYF. The DNA for the CDR3 is TGTGCCAGTAGTACAAGACAGGGCCCAGATACGCAGTATTTT.